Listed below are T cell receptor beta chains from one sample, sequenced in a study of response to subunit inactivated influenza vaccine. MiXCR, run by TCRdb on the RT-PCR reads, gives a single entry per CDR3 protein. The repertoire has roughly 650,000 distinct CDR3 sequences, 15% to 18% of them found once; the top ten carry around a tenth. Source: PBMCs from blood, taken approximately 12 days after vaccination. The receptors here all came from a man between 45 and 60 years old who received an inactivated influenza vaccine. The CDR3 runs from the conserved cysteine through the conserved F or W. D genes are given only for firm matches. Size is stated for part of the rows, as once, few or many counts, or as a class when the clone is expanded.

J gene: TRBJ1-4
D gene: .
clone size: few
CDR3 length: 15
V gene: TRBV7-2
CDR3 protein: CASSAQGFTNEKLFF
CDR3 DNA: TGTGCCAGCAGCGCCCAGGGGTTCACCAATGAAAAACTGTTTTTT

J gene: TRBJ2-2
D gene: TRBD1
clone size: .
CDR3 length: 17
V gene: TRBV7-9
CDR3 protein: CASSLVLGGANTGELFF
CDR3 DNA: TGTGCCAGCAGCTTAGTACTAGGGGGCGCGAACACCGGGGAGCTGTTTTTT

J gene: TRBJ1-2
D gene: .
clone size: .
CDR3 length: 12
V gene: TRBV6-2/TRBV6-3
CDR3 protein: CASTEPNYGYTF
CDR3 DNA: TGTGCCAGCACCGAACCCAACTATGGCTACACCTTC

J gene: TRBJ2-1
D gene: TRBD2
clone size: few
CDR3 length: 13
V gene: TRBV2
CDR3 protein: CASRGTRGNEQFF
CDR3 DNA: TGTGCCAGCAGGGGGACTAGAGGGAATGAGCAGTTCTTC

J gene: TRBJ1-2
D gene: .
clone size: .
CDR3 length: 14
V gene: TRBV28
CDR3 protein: CASMHGDRPGGYTF
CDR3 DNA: TGTGCCAGCATGCACGGCGACCGCCCCGGAGGCTACACCTTC

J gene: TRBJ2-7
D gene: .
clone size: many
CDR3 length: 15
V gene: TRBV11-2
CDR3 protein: CASGEGVTNSYEQYF
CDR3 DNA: TGTGCCAGCGGGGAGGGGGTGACTAATTCCTACGAGCAGTACTTC

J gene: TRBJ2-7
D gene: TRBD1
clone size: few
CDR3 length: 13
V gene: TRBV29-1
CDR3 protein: CSVEEGQGYEQYF
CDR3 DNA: TGCAGCGTTGAAGAGGGACAGGGCTACGAGCAGTACTTC

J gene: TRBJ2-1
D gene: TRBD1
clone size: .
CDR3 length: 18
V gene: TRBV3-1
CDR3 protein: CASSKEFPGTGVVNEQFF
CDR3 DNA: TGTGCCAGCAGCAAGGAGTTCCCCGGGACAGGGGTGGTTAATGAGCAGTTCTTC

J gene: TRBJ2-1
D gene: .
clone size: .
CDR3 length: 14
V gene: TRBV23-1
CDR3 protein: CASRRKDSYNEQFF
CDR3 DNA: TGCGCCAGCAGACGGAAAGACTCCTACAATGAGCAGTTCTTC

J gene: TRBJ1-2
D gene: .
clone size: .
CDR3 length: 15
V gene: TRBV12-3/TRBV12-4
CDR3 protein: CASSPSAGAGNGYTF
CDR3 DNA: TGTGCCAGCAGTCCCTCGGCGGGGGCAGGGAATGGCTACACCTTC

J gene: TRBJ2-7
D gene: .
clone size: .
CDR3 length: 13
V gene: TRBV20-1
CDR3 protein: CSARPRLSYEQYF
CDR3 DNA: TGCAGTGCTAGACCCAGGTTATCCTACGAGCAGTACTTC

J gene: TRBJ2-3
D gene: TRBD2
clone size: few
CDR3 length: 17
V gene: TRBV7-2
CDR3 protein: CASSPLGTSGRADTQYF
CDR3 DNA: TGTGCCAGCAGCCCCTTGGGGACTAGCGGGAGGGCAGATACGCAGTATTTT

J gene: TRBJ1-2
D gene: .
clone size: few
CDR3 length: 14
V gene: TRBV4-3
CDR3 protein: CASSQVGANYGYTF
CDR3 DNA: TGCGCCAGCAGCCAAGTGGGAGCTAACTATGGCTACACCTTC

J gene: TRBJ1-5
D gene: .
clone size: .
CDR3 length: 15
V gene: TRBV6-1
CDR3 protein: CASSRSDSYNQPQHF
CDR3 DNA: TGTGCCAGCAGCCGGTCGGACAGCTATAATCAGCCCCAGCATTTT

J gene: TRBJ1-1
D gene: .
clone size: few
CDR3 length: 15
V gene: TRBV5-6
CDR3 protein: CASSLDESWVTEAFF
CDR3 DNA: TGTGCCAGCAGCTTGGACGAGAGCTGGGTCACTGAAGCTTTCTTT

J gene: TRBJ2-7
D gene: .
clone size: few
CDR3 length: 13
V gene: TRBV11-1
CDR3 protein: CASSLNGRGEQYF
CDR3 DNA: TGTGCCAGCAGCTTAAACGGGAGAGGTGAGCAGTACTTC

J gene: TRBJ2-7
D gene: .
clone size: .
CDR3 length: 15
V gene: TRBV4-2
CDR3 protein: CASSQDATVDYEQYF
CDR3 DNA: TGTGCCAGCAGCCAAGACGCGACAGTCGACTACGAGCAGTACTTC

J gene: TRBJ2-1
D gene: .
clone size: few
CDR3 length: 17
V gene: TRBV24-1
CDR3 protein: CATSDESRGTDYNEQFF
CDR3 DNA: TGTGCCACCAGTGATGAAAGCCGCGGGACAGACTACAATGAGCAGTTCTTC

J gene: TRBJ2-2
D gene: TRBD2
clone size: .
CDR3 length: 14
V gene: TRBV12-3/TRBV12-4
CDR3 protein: CASTGLRNTGELFF
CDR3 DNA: TGTGCCAGCACGGGACTAAGGAACACCGGGGAGCTGTTTTTT

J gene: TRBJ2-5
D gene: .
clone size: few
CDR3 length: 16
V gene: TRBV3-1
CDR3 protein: CASSPSLGGGQETQYF
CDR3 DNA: TGTGCCAGCAGCCCTTCCTTGGGCGGAGGCCAAGAGACCCAGTACTTC

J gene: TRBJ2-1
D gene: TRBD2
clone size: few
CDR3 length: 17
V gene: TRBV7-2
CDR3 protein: CASSLASRVAGYNEQFF
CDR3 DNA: TGTGCCAGCAGCTTAGCGTCAAGGGTAGCGGGGTACAATGAGCAGTTCTTC

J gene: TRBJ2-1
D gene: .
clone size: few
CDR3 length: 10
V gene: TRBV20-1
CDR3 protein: CSAWPDEQFF
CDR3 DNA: TGCAGTGCTTGGCCCGATGAGCAGTTCTTC

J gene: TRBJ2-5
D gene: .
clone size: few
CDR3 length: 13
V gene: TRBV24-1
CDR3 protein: CATSDFKAGQQYF
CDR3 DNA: TGTGCCACCAGTGATTTCAAGGCGGGACAGCAGTACTTC

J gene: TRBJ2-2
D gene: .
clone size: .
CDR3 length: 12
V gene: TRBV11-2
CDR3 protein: CASSFGDGELFF
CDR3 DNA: TGTGCCAGCAGCTTCGGGGACGGGGAGCTGTTTTTT

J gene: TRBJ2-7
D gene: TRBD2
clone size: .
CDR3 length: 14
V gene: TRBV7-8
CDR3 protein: CASTQGAGVDEQYF
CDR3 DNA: TGTGCCAGCACCCAAGGGGCGGGGGTCGACGAGCAGTACTTC

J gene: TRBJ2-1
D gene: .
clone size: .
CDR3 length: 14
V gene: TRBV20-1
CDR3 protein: CSAYGSPPYNEQFF
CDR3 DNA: TGCAGTGCCTACGGGAGCCCCCCCTACAATGAGCAGTTCTTC

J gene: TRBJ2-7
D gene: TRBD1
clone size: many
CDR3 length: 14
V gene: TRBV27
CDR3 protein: CASSLQGATYEQYF
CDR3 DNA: TGTGCCAGCAGTTTACAGGGGGCTACCTACGAGCAGTACTTC

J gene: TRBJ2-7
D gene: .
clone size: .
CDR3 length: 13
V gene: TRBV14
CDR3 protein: CASSRLPHYEQYF
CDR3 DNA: TGTGCCAGCAGCCGACTCCCTCACTACGAGCAGTACTTC

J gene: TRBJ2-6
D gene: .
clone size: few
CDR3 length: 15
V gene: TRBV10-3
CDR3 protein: CAISGSNSGANVLTF
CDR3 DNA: TGTGCCATCAGTGGGTCAAACTCTGGGGCCAACGTCCTGACTTTC

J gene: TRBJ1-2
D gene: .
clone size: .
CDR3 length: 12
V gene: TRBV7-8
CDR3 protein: CASSQGWRGYTF
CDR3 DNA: TGTGCCAGCAGCCAGGGGTGGCGGGGCTACACCTTC

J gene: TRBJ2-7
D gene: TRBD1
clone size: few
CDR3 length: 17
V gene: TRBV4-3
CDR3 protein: CASSRGITTGDIYEQYF
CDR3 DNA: TGCGCCAGCAGCCGCGGGATCACGACAGGGGATATCTACGAGCAGTACTTC

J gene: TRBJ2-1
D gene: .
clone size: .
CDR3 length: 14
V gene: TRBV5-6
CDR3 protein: CASSLKSSYNEQFF
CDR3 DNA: TGTGCCAGCAGCTTGAAAAGTTCCTACAATGAGCAGTTCTTC